A single T cell receptor delta chain is shown here with its context. What this receptor recognizes is not known. Being one base from a much bigger clone, this may be a read error. The sample has other DNA sequences that encode this CDR3 too. The sample originates from a study of Vγ9Vδ2 T cells in congenital toxoplasmosis (dated by TCRdb to the early 2020s). Regarding the complete study: The diagnosis of congenital toxoplasmosis relied on IgG, IgM and IgA serology, Western blot and an in-house interferon-gamma release assay. Gamma and delta chain CDR3 repertoires of sorted blood gammadelta T cells were compared between congenitally T. gondii-infected and uninfected infants. Repertoires were sequenced from infants at 2 months after birth and at 1 year of age. At 2 months, TCR sequencing included roughly 5 infected and fewer than 13 uninfected infants, and at 1 year it included 3 infected and 4 uninfected infants.

The same treatment, consisting of spiramycin and/or pyrimethamine plus sulfadiazine plus folinic acid, was given to the mothers of both infected and uninfected infants. Every infant, whether infected or uninfected, was delivered at term after more than 37 weeks of gestation. Around 1 mL of blood was used to isolate PBMCs by Lymphoprep gradient centrifugation, after which the PBMCs were cryopreserved in liquid nitrogen and shipped to Belgium. After thawing, PBMCs were labeled with Zombie NIR viability dye and stained with CD3, TCR gammadelta, Vgamma9 and Vdelta2 antibodies. Sorting of CD3+ TCRgammadelta+ T cells was performed on a FACSAria III, reaching a mean purity of 98%. For each sample, RNA was extracted from around 10,000 sorted gammadelta T cells with the RNeasy Micro Kit. Infants were born to mothers enrolled with primary T. gondii infection during pregnancy. Infant peripheral blood was collected at an outpatient microbiology and virology center in Pavia, Italy.

The investigation overall reported the following: Repertoire differences between infected and uninfected infants were less clearly seen at 1 year of age than at 2 months. Two months was the earliest age with enough suitable sample material for TCR repertoire analysis, so newborn repertoires were not sequenced. Among roughly 2-month-old infants, germline-encoded fetal-type TRDV2 CDR3 sequences seemed to show up more often in infected than in uninfected infants, which suggests an in utero expansion footprint. Both infected and uninfected infants showed a high prevalence of a public TRGV9 clonotype. Compared with uninfected infants, infected infants at 2 months appeared to have fewer N additions in their TRGV9 and TRDV2 CDR3s, and this was especially true for TRDV2-TRDJ1 sequences.

cDNA was generated in one tube by template-switch reverse transcription with TRGC- and TRDC-specific primers, using SuperScript II. The TRGC primer was designed for binding to both the TRGC1 and TRGC2 constant genes. The KAPA Real-Time Library Amplification Kit was used for TRG and TRD amplification, and AMPure XP bead purification was performed between steps. Index PCR with the Nextera XT Index Kit was used to attach the Illumina sequencing adapters. TRG and TRD amplicons were sequenced on an Illumina MiSeq with the V2 300 kit, giving 150 bp paired-end reads. The original pipeline was this. Read quality was checked with FastQC version 0.11.8 before further analysis. Reads were mapped to GenBank TRG or TRD reference genes, and MiXCR version 3.0.3 was used to assemble CDR3 sequences. Default MiXCR settings were used with one exception: TRDD gene segments were assembled from 3 consecutive nucleotides instead of 5. N additions, CDR3 length, J segment length and clonotype sharing between samples were calculated with VDJtools version 1.2.1. CDR3 sequences that were out of frame or contained stop codons were removed from the analysis. Infant repertoires were assessed for overlap with previously published fetal, cord blood and adult blood Vgamma9Vdelta2 repertoires. Clone calls in TCRdb were regenerated from the public reads with CATT, after which identical DNA sequences shared one row. The V and J calls and clone size are TCRdb's, not the authors'. The sample contains about 950 delta-chain clones, 20% of them found a single time. Jointly, the top ten make up approximately 15% of the sample.

The CDR3, from cysteine to phenylalanine, totals 15 residues. The entry retains the CDR3 DNA only, 45 bases that are in frame from base 1. The TCR sequence derives from a child under 10 years old born to a mother with Toxoplasma gondii infection during pregnancy, either congenitally infected or uninfected (not recorded which). No V gene was called here, but the J gene is TRDJ1; the listed D gene, TRDD3, was not tested against the DNA. The source material was gamma-delta T cells from blood. The CDR3 protein is CALGELLDYTDKLIF. The nucleotide sequence reads TGTGCACTTGGGGAACTGCTGGACTACACCGATAAACTCATCTTT.